These 4 T cell receptor beta chains were all obtained from the same sample, sequenced in a study of OX40 agonist ivuxolimab in advanced cancers. Clones were read by immunoSEQ multiplex PCR, and TCRdb kept only the in-frame ones, dropping some. The data hold 50,000 to 55,000 clones, with around 87% observed a single time. Sequencing was performed on CD4+ or CD8+ T cells sorted from blood, taken in a trial of the OX40 agonist ivuxolimab. These receptors were collected from an adult with an advanced solid tumor such as melanoma, head and neck, liver or kidney cancer.

The genes are TRBV27 and TRBJ1-6; D unresolved. The CDR3 has 14 amino acids. Trimming removed 7 bases at V and 3 bases at J, with 10 bases between. Germline V gene data show CDR1 as MNHEY and CDR2 as SMNVEV (reference sequence). CDR3 sequence reads: CASTIGYYNSPLHF. Written as DNA, the CDR3 is TGTGCCAGCACCATCGGGTACTATAATTCACCCCTCCACTTT.

The chain has TRBV7-6 and TRBJ2-5; TRBD1 agrees at 7 bases. With 3 bases clipped from V and 1 base from J, the junction kept 2 bases outside the gene matches. CDR1 and CDR2 (germline): SGHVS, FNYEAQ. The length of the CDR3 is 14 residues. The CDR3 coding sequence is TGTGCCAGCAGCTTTACAGGGGTCCAAGAGACCCAGTACTTC. It encodes CASSFTGVQETQYF.

CDR3 bases: TGTGCCAGCAGTTTGACACTGGATTACAGGGGAAGCTTCTCTGGAAACACCATATATTTT. It encodes CASSLTLDYRGSFSGNTIYF. V gene TRBV28 combines with J gene TRBJ1-3; TRBD1 aligns across 7 bases. This CDR3 is 20 amino acids long. CDR1 and CDR2 (germline): MDHEN, SYDVKM. The V segment lost 3 bases and the J segment 0 bases; nucleotides outside the gene matches: 17.

This clone was observed once. This sequence joins TRBV28 and TRBJ2-1; D not certain. CDR3 length: 16 residues. The germline V gene has CDR1 MDHEN and CDR2 SYDVKM. V was cut by 0 bases and J by 1 base, with 10 bases left in between. The CDR3: CASSLWDSSSYNEQFF. The DNA for the CDR3 is TGTGCCAGCAGTTTATGGGATTCCAGTTCCTACAATGAGCAGTTCTTC.